There are many counts of the clone carrying this TCR beta chain. No antigen is known for it. By 5'RACE with 10-nucleotide random UMIs, the cDNA was made. One entry per CDR3 protein results from TCRdb running MiXCR on the 5' RACE reads. The data contain tens of thousands of distinct CDR3 sequences, 3.5% to 5% of them seen just once; the ten biggest clones take up 6.5% to 7.5%. The data belong to a study of neurological immune-mediated disorders. Findings and caveats of the study: When the repertoires were sorted by phylogenetic grouping, those of 18 of 34 multiple sclerosis patients ended up in one related-CDR3 cluster, a possible signature.

The sample was PBMCs. The source is a man between 25 and 39 years old with multiple sclerosis.

CDR3 sequence reads: CASSTRRREGNEQFF. CDR3 coding DNA: TGCGCCAGCAGCACCCGCCGAAGGGAAGGCAATGAGCAGTTCTTC. The V call is TRBV4-1, the J call TRBJ2-1, with D hard to call. V shed 5 bases and J shed 6 bases, with 17 bases lying between them. Germline values: CDR1 MGHRA, CDR2 YSYEKL. The CDR3 is 15 residues long.